The 10 T cell receptor beta chains presented below share a single source sample, sequenced in a study of long-term antiretroviral therapy in people with HIV. Sequencing used immunoSEQ v3.0 at survey level. Assay used: immunoSEQ multiplex PCR; TCRdb lists only in-frame clones, some missing. In the table there are some 20,000 clones, approximately 84% of which are singletons. Material: unsorted PBMCs, obtained approximately 5.7 years after starting antiretroviral therapy. The receptors derive from a man aged 30 to 45 with HIV.

The chain couples TRBV6-5 to TRBJ1-5; D uncertain. The CDR3 consists of 14 residues. The V gene's germline CDR1 is MNHEY and CDR2 SVGAGI. The V and J ends lost 2 bases and 3 bases respectively, with 8 bases between them. The CDR3 here is CASSYLGNNQPQHF. The CDR3 DNA reads as TGTGCCAGCAGTTACCTTGGGAACAATCAGCCCCAGCATTTT.

This clone was found once. This sequence joins TRBV18 and TRBJ2-5; 9 bases are shared with TRBD1. The end of the DNA is better explained by TRBJ2-7, so the J call may be wrong. Germline V gene lookup returns CDR1 KGHSH and CDR2 LQKENI. The CDR3 covers 16 residues. The CDR3 nucleotides are TGTGCCAGCTCATTCGGACAGGGGAGAAGCTCCTACGAGCAGTACTTC. It specifies CASSFGQGRSSYEQYF.

This clone was counted a few times. The J gene is TRBJ2-7, the V gene TRBV6-5; 9 nucleotides match TRBD2. In germline, CDR1 is MNHEY, CDR2 SVGAGI. CDR3 size: 15 residues. Germline trimming cut 2 bases from V and 1 base from J; bases unmatched to any gene: 3. CDR3 sequence: CASSYIAGASYEQYF. As DNA, the CDR3 is TGTGCCAGCAGTTACATAGCGGGGGCTTCCTACGAGCAGTACTTC.

V and J are TRBV28 and TRBJ1-5, with TRBD1 as a possible D gene (5 bases). The CDR3 is 15 amino acids. V gave up 2 bases and J gave up 0 bases, with 8 bases separating them. The germline V gene has CDR1 MDHEN and CDR2 SYDVKM. The CDR3 DNA follows: TGTGCCAGCAGTTTAGGGGCAGGTAGCAATCAGCCCCAGCATTTT. This codes for CASSLGAGSNQPQHF.

The genes are TRBV4-3 and TRBJ1-2; no reliable D call. In germline, CDR1 is LGHNA, CDR2 YSLEER. Trimming removed 5 bases at V and 5 bases at J, with 18 bases between. The CDR3 extends over 15 amino acids. This CDR3 reads CASSADGWGTYGYTF. The CDR3 DNA follows: TGCGCCAGCAGCGCCGACGGATGGGGAACGTATGGCTACACCTTC.

V gene TRBV19 combines with J gene TRBJ1-1, with a weak D call TRBD1 (5 bases). CDR3 size: 14 residues. V lost 7 bases and J lost 3, with 15 bases in between. Germline V gene sequence: CDR1 LNHDA, CDR2 SQIVND (reference sequence). The CDR3 loop reads CASTENMGHTEAFF. The CDR3 DNA reads as TGTGCCAGTACCGAAAACATGGGACACACTGAAGCTTTCTTT.

V gene TRBV27 combines with J gene TRBJ1-5, with TRBD1 matching 7 bases. V dropped 5 bases and J dropped 0; count of bases not matched to a gene: 10. The CDR3 is 17 residues long. Germline V gene lookup returns CDR1 MNHEY and CDR2 SMNVEV (reference sequence). CDR3 in amino acids: CASSTLTGDNSNQPQHF. CDR3 nucleotide sequence: TGTGCCAGCAGTACCCTTACAGGGGATAATAGCAATCAGCCCCAGCATTTT.

V usage is TRBV28 and J usage is TRBJ2-6; 9 bases fit TRBD1. J was trimmed by 2 bases and V by 6 bases; bases with no gene match: 8. Germline CDR1 MDHEN, CDR2 SYDVKM. The CDR3 is 17 residues long. The CDR3 DNA reads TGTGCCAGCAGCCCGGGACAGGGTTCAGCTGGGGCCAACGTCCTGACTTTC. Translation gives CASSPGQGSAGANVLTF.

V usage is TRBV27 and J usage is TRBJ2-7, with D unclear. With 5 bases removed from V and 2 bases from J, the gap between germline ends came to 16 bases. Per germline, CDR1 MNHEY and CDR2 SMNVEV (reference sequence). This CDR3 is built from 15 residues. CDR3 sequence (DNA): TGTGCCAGCAGTCTCCGACCCGACACGACCTACGAGCAGTACTTC. This sequence encodes CASSLRPDTTYEQYF.

CDR3 amino acids: CASSYPGATGLNEQYF. The DNA of the CDR3 is TGTGCCAGCAGTTACCCCGGCGCGACAGGGTTAAACGAGCAGTACTTC. J is TRBJ2-7 and V is TRBV6-6, with 7 bases aligning to TRBD1. Germline lookup yields CDR1 MNHNY and CDR2 SVGAGI (reference sequence). The length of the CDR3 is 16 residues. J was trimmed by 5 bases and V by 2 bases; bases with no gene match: 12.